This T cell receptor beta chain was found in a study of Ad26.COV2.S vaccination and SARS-CoV-2 variants. Study background: Vaccine-arm donor from the placebo-controlled COV1001 Ad26.COV2.S trial. Study results and limitations: Post-vaccination spike-specific CD8+ and CD4+ T cell responses reportedly had substantial breadth. Analytic work on TCR breadth and depth might have understated the full extent of total T cell responses.

Described treatment: roughly 19 received Ad26.COV2.S at low or high dose, single or two shots; roughly five received placebo; per-sample allocation not given. Specimen acquisition occurred on day 63 following the initial vaccine or placebo injection. This CDR3 has 13 amino acids. The germline V gene has CDR1 SQVTM and CDR2 ANQGSEA. After removal of 6 bases from V and 5 bases from J, the junction contained 7 bases not matched to a gene. In regard to this clone: Its antigen is unidentified.

Method: immunoSEQ multiplex PCR; TCRdb's copy keeps in-frame clones and lacks some. The table lists roughly 420,000 clones, approximately 87% of them singletons, with 3.6% in the top ten. The TCR originated in a person aged 18-65 years who received the Ad26.COV2.S COVID-19 vaccine or a placebo. The source material was peripheral blood, sampled in a trial of Ad26.COV2.S vaccine versus placebo. The chain uses TRBV29-1 and TRBJ2-3, with 8 bases lining up with TRBD1. CDR3 bases: TGCAGCGTCGACCAGGGGGCGGTAGATACGCAGTATTTT. This translates into CSVDQGAVDTQYF.